The source of this T cell receptor beta chain is a study of T cell responses to AZD1222 COVID-19 vaccine. Study-wide results and limits: There were mostly white British donors and more females than males, and clonal diversity was possibly underestimated. The study sampled repertoires only after the peak T cell response. Spike-specific TCR repertoires showed rising breadth and depth after two AZD1222 doses. Baseline testing showed seropositivity in only six or seven AZD1222 recipients.

Concerning this clone itself: The antigen remains unidentified.

Sequencing was performed with immunoSEQ multiplex PCR; in TCRdb, only in-frame clones are kept and a portion is missing. This sample has roughly 80,000 clones, with around 90% found just once. This clonotype was sampled from an adult in good health. The sample in question was peripheral blood, obtained on day 0 of AZD1222 vaccination.

Here the CDR3 reads CASSLALGYQPQHF. CDR3 DNA: TGTGCCAGCAGCTTAGCTCTGGGTTATCAGCCCCAGCATTTT. This chain links TRBV7-2 with TRBJ1-5; D gene uncertain. The CDR3 sequence is 14 residues long. Trimming took off 0 bases at V and 5 bases at J, with 8 bases between the two ends. CDR1 and CDR2 from the germline V gene are SGHTA and FQGNSA.